This entry features one T cell receptor (beta chain) sequence. As yet, its antigen is unknown. This was a deep-level run. Using around 180 ng DNA, around 30,000 T cell genomes, the sorted-subset replicate PCRs were run. The assay was immunoSEQ multiplex PCR, and TCRdb's table has in-frame clones only and misses some. The table has about 2.4 million clones, 80% to 95% seen once. Healthy HIV-negative adults with no recent acute infections or vaccinations were recruited as donors. Germline V gene data show CDR1 as LGHNA and CDR2 as YNFKEQ. The CDR3 loop spans 17 amino acids. V lost 6 bases and J lost 0, with 19 bases in between. The sample originates from a study of shared clonotypes between healthy human individuals. General study points: Only blood underwent sampling, and tissue repertoires likely differ.

The V call is TRBV4-2, the J call TRBJ2-3, with a possible D match to TRBD1 (5 bases). Sequencing was performed on naive CD4+ T cells from PBMCs. Subset described: CD45RA+ positively selected. The origin of this receptor is a man aged 18 to 35 in good health. Some clones in this sample may be carry-over from other donors' samples. The CDR3 is CASSYSRTTSSTDTQYF. In DNA form, the CDR3 reads TGTGCCAGCAGTTACTCCCGGACAACGTCTAGCACAGATACGCAGTATTTT.